This record looks at one T cell receptor beta chain sequence and its context. The specificity of this receptor is unknown. The junction and the germline gene differ at one end; a read error may be behind it. The sample's treatment or condition label is to be understood as: in vitro stimulation with specific CMV peptide epitopes to enrich CMV-specific T cells. These reads were obtained on an Illumina HiSeq 1500. The raw public reads went through TCRdb reprocessing: fastp at Q25, MiXCR clone calling, in-frame beta chains kept. Under each unique CDR3 protein, matching rows form one entry showing the most common genes and DNA. The sample table shows about a million distinct CDR3 sequences, and approximately 30% are seen once. The ten largest clonotypes hold roughly 12% of the sample. CDR3 length: 16 amino acids, cysteine to phenylalanine. Solely the CDR3 DNA is kept, with 48 bases framed from the first base.

The data are from a study of T cell repertoires in cytomegalovirus infection (dated by TCRdb to the late 2010s). Study-wide context: The peptide stimulations were aimed at well-studied HLA-B-restricted epitopes as well as recently identified HLA-C-restricted CMV epitopes, whose presentation resists viral immunomodulation. Because public TCR beta signatures pointed to carriage of CMV infection together with the matching HLA type, the HLA type of each donor mattered for the analysis. Results and caveats for the whole study, not just this receptor: The ex vivo response was dominated by HLA-C-restricted CMV-specific TCR beta clonotypes, which also provided the single most frequent clonotype in two of eight donors. Carriers of CMV infection plus the relevant HLA type were discriminated by the cumulative frequency of public TCR beta family members in the study cohort and in an independent approximately 360-donor cohort.

The V gene is TRBV12-3 or TRBV12-4 and the J gene is TRBJ2-7; TRBD1 lines up with 9 middle nucleotides. The specimen comprised cultured CD8+ T cells from PBMCs, sampled from culture after CMV antigen stimulation. The TCR comes from a human donor in good health (CMV status not recorded). Some clones in this sample may be carry-over from other donors' samples. The encoded CDR3 is CASSPNSGTGRYAQYF. The DNA sequence is as follows: TGTGCCAGCAGTCCAAACTCTGGGACAGGGAGATACGCGCAGTACTTC.